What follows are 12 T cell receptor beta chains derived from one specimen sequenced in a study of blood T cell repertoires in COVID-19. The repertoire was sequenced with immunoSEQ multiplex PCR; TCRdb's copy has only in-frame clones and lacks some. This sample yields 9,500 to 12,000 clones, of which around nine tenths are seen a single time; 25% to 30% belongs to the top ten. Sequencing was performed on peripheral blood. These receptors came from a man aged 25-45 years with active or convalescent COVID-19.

Here the CDR3 reads CASDTGATNQPQHF. The CDR3 DNA sequence: TGTGCCAGTGACACAGGGGCCACCAATCAGCCCCAGCATTTT. The chain is built from TRBV19 and TRBJ1-5, with 7 bases identical to TRBD1. Per the germline V gene, CDR1 is LNHDA and CDR2 is SQIVND (reference sequence). There are 14 residues in the CDR3. Unmatched junction bases numbered 7, after V lost 8 bases and J lost 3 bases.

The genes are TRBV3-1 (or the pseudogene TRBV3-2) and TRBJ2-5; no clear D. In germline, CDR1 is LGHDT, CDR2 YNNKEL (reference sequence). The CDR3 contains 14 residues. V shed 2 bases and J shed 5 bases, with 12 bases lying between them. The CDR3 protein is CASSQLREWETQYF. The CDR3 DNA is TGTGCCAGCAGCCAACTACGAGAGTGGGAGACCCAGTACTTC.

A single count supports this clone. The CDR3 protein is CASSIQSPPNTEAFF. The CDR3 coding sequence is TGTGCCAGTAGTATACAGTCACCTCCGAACACTGAAGCTTTCTTT. The chain has TRBV19 and TRBJ1-1; D call uncertain. V gave up 2 bases and J gave up 1 base, with 11 bases separating them. The CDR3 runs 15 residues. Per the germline V gene, CDR1 is LNHDA and CDR2 is SQIVND (reference sequence).

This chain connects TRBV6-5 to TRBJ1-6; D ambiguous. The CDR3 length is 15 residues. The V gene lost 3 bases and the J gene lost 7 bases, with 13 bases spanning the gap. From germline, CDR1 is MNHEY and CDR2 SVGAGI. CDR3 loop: CASSYGTGPNSPLHF. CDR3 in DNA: TGTGCCAGCAGTTATGGAACGGGTCCGAATTCACCCCTCCACTTT.

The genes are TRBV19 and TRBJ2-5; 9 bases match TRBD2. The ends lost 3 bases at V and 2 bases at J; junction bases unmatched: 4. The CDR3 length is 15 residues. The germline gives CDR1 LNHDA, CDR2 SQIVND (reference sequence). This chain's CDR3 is CASSIPAGGQETQYF. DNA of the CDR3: TGTGCCAGTAGTATCCCAGCGGGGGGACAAGAGACCCAGTACTTC.

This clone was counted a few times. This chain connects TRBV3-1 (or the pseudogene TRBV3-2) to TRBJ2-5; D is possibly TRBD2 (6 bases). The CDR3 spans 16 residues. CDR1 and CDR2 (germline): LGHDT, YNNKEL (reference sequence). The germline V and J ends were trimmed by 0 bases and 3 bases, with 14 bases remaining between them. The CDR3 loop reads CASSQEFRWGEETQYF. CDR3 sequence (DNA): TGTGCCAGCAGCCAAGAGTTTAGGTGGGGGGAAGAGACCCAGTACTTC.

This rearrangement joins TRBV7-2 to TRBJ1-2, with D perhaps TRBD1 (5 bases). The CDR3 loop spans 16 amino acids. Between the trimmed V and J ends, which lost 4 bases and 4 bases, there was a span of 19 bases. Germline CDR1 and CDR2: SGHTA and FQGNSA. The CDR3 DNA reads TGTGCCAGCAGCTACCAGGGTGAACAGACAAGCTATGGCTACACCTTC. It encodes CASSYQGEQTSYGYTF.

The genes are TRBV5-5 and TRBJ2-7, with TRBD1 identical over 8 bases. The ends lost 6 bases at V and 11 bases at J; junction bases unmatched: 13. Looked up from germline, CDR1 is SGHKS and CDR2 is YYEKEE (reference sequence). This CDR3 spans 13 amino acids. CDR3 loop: CASTIETGAKEYF. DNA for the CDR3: TGTGCCAGCACCATTGAGACAGGGGCCAAGGAGTACTTC.

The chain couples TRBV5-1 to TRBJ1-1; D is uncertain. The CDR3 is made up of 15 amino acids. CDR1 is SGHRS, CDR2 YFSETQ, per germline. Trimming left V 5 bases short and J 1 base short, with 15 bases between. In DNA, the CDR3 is TGCGCCAGCAGTTCTATCTCGGGTACGAACACTGAAGCTTTCTTT. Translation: CASSSISGTNTEAFF.

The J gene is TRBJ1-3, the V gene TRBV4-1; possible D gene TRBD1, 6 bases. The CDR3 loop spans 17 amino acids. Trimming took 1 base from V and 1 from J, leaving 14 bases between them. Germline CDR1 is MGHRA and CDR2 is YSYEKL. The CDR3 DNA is TGCGCCAGCAGCCAAGTTTCGCTGACAGGATCTGGAAACACCATATATTTT. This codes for CASSQVSLTGSGNTIYF.

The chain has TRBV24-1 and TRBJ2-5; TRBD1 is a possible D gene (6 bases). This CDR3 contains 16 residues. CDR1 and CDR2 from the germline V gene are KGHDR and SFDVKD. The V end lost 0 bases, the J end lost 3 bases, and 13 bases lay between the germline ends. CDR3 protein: CATSDLSGGHEETQYF. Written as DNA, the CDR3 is TGTGCCACCAGTGATTTGTCTGGGGGACATGAAGAGACCCAGTACTTC.

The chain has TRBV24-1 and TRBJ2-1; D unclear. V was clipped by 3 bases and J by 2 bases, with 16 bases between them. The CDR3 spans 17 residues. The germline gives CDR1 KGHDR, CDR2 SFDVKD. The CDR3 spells CATSDPSFENAYNEQFF. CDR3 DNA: TGTGCCACCAGTGATCCTTCCTTTGAGAATGCCTACAATGAGCAGTTCTTC.